The 25 T cell receptor beta chains below come from one sample, sequenced in a study of neurological immune-mediated disorders. Time point meaning: longitudinal time-point 1 (baseline). A single record per CDR3 protein comes from TCRdb applying MiXCR to the 5' RACE reads. Of 55,000 to 75,000 distinct CDR3 sequences in the sample, roughly 13% were seen once. The sample was PBMCs. The receptors were sampled from a female donor with HTLV-1-associated myelopathy (HAM/TSP).

This clonotype came up many times. The CDR3 sequence: CASSQDRLEEDTQYF. CDR3 coding DNA: TGCGCCAGCAGCCAAGATCGACTAGAGGAGGATACGCAGTATTTT. The chain has TRBV4-1 and TRBJ2-3; weak D call: TRBD2 (6 bases). The length of the CDR3 is 15 residues. Germline CDR1 is MGHRA and CDR2 is YSYEKL. The ends were cut back, 0 bases at V and 6 bases at J, with 13 bases in the middle.

A word on this clonotype: Just one base apart from a much larger clone, this may be a read error. This sequence joins TRBV10-3 and TRBJ2-7; D is undetermined. Trimming left V 7 bases short and J 1 base short, with 17 bases between. The CDR3 consists of 15 residues. Germline V gives CDR1 ENHRY, CDR2 SYGVKD. Written as DNA, the CDR3 is TGTGCCATCACTGCTACCGGGTTACGGTCCTACGAGCAGTACTTC. Protein sequence: CAITATGLRSYEQYF.

This clonotype was counted many times. This chain joins TRBV7-9 and TRBJ2-1, with D perhaps matching TRBD1 or TRBD2 (7 bases each). The CDR3 is made up of 16 amino acids. Trimming took 5 bases from V and 6 from J, leaving 20 bases between them. CDR1 SEHNR and CDR2 FQNEAQ come from the germline V gene (reference sequence). CDR3 amino acids: CASSPQGGEAGNEQFF. In nucleotides, the CDR3 is TGTGCCAGCAGCCCTCAGGGGGGGGAGGCAGGCAATGAGCAGTTCTTC.

This clonotype was observed many times. This rearrangement joins TRBV28 to TRBJ2-7; D call uncertain. Germline values: CDR1 MDHEN, CDR2 SYDVKM. V lost 1 base and J lost 4, with 17 bases in between. The CDR3 contains 16 residues. Here the CDR3 reads CASSLYASEVGYEQYF. The CDR3, as DNA: TGTGCCAGCAGTTTATATGCATCTGAGGTCGGGTACGAGCAGTACTTC.

This clonotype was recorded many times. This chain joins TRBV20-1 and TRBJ2-7; no definite D call. Germline values: CDR1 DFQATT, CDR2 SNEGSKA (reference sequence). Trimming pared 3 bases from V and 2 bases from J, leaving 8 bases between. This CDR3 spans 12 amino acids. CDR3 sequence (DNA): TGCAGTGCTAGGGACCCAACCTACGAGCAGTACTTC. Residues: CSARDPTYEQYF.

This clonotype was counted many times. The chain combines TRBV5-1 with TRBJ1-4; D call uncertain. The germline gives CDR1 SGHRS, CDR2 YFSETQ. V was shortened by 0 bases and J by 5 bases, with 8 bases between the two germline ends. The CDR3 has 14 residues. The CDR3 bases are TGCGCCAGCAGCTTGGAGGACCCCAATGAAAAACTGTTTTTT. Protein: CASSLEDPNEKLFF.

This clonotype was seen many times. The chain couples TRBV9 to TRBJ2-3; D uncertain. The CDR3 runs 13 residues. Germline lookup yields CDR1 SGDLS and CDR2 YYNGEE. V lost 2 bases and J 3 bases, leaving 7 bases between the germline ends. CDR3 loop: CASSVLRTDTQYF. The CDR3, as DNA: TGTGCCAGCAGCGTGTTGCGTACAGATACGCAGTATTTT.

The chain joins TRBV6-2 or TRBV6-3 to TRBJ2-1; no reliable D call. Trimming pared 6 bases from V and 7 bases from J, leaving 10 bases between. The germline V gene encodes CDR1 MNHEY and CDR2 SVGEGT. This CDR3 is 12 amino acids long. The CDR3 here is CASRPLRNEQFF. The CDR3 nucleotides are TGTGCCAGCAGACCCTTGCGGAATGAGCAGTTCTTC.

This clonotype was seen at least ten times. The gene calls are TRBV5-1 and TRBJ2-1; 9 bases match TRBD1. With V trimmed by 4 bases and J by 8 bases, 7 bases remained unmatched. The CDR3 length is 14 residues. Germline CDR1 is SGHRS and CDR2 is YFSETQ. The CDR3 loop is CASSGLQGAHEQFF. The DNA of the CDR3 is TGCGCCAGCAGCGGACTACAGGGGGCACATGAGCAGTTCTTC. Full variable domain (rest looked up from reference TRBV5-1 and TRBJ2-1): KAGVTQTPRYLIKTRGQQVTLSCSPISGHRSVSWYQQTPGQGLQFLFEYFSETQRNKGNFPGRFSGRQFSNSRSEMNVSTLELGDSALYLCASSGLQGAHEQFFGPGTRLTVL.

The table lists this clonotype with many counts. V and J are TRBV5-1 and TRBJ2-1, with TRBD1 matching 10 bases. CDR3 size: 15 residues. Germline trimming cut 1 base from V and 5 bases from J; bases unmatched to any gene: 3. Looked up from germline, CDR1 is SGHRS and CDR2 is YFSETQ. CDR3 amino acids: CASSLWGTGDNEQFF. CDR3 DNA: TGCGCCAGCAGCTTGTGGGGGACAGGGGACAATGAGCAGTTCTTC.

This clonotype was recorded many times. J is TRBJ2-3 and V is TRBV28; D is possibly TRBD1 or TRBD2 (5 bases each). V was cut by 3 bases and J by 0 bases, with 10 bases left in between. Germline assignment: CDR1 MDHEN and CDR2 SYDVKM. The CDR3 has 15 amino acids. The CDR3 spells CASSFGGGSTDTQYF. CDR3 nucleotides: TGTGCCAGCAGTTTTGGTGGGGGAAGCACAGATACGCAGTATTTT. Complete variable domain (other parts from reference TRBV28 and TRBJ2-3): DVKVTQSSRYLVKRTGEKVFLECVQDMDHENMFWYRQDPGLGLRLIYFSYDVKMKEKGDIPEGYSVSREKKERFSLILESASTNQTSMYLCASSFGGGSTDTQYFGPGTRLTVL.

On this clonotype itself: A clone one base away is much larger, so this may be a read error. V is TRBV6-5 and J is TRBJ2-2, with D maybe TRBD2 (5 bases). Germline CDR1 reads MNHEY; CDR2 reads SVGAGI. The CDR3 extends over 16 amino acids. This CDR3 is CASSGQDAGNTGKLFF. CDR3 DNA: TGTGCCAGCAGTGGGCAGGACGCGGGTAATACCGGGAAGCTGTTTTTT.

This clonotype showed up many times. The chain couples TRBV7-8 to TRBJ2-1; the D gene is possibly TRBD1 (6 bases). The CDR3 has 15 amino acids. Trimming took 3 bases from V and 5 from J, leaving 14 bases between them. Germline V gene sequence: CDR1 SGHVS, CDR2 FQNEAQ. DNA for the CDR3: TGTGCCAGCAGCTTCCTAGGAGCAGGGGACAATGAGCAGTTCTTC. Protein sequence: CASSFLGAGDNEQFF.

This clonotype showed up many times. The chain combines TRBV5-1 with TRBJ2-1; no clear D gene. Germline V gene lookup returns CDR1 SGHRS and CDR2 YFSETQ. With 1 base removed from V and 10 bases from J, the gap between germline ends came to 6 bases. This CDR3 is built from 11 residues. The CDR3 DNA follows: TGCGCCAGCAGCTTGCAAACAGAGCAGTTCTTC. Protein product: CASSLQTEQFF. The variable domain in full, completed from reference TRBV5-1 and TRBJ2-1, reads KAGVTQTPRYLIKTRGQQVTLSCSPISGHRSVSWYQQTPGQGLQFLFEYFSETQRNKGNFPGRFSGRQFSNSRSEMNVSTLELGDSALYLCASSLQTEQFFGPGTRLTVL.

This clonotype was picked up many times. This chain joins TRBV7-2 and TRBJ2-3; D gene uncertain. V was pared by 1 base and J by 14 bases, with 10 bases between. CDR3 size: 11 residues. The V gene's germline CDR1 is SGHTA and CDR2 FQGNSA. The CDR3 DNA is TGTGCCAGCAGCTTAGGGTACTACTCGTATTTT. As protein: CASSLGYYSYF.

This clonotype was seen more than once but under ten times. This rearrangement joins TRBV2 to TRBJ2-3, with D tentatively TRBD1 (6 bases). CDR1 is SNHLY and CDR2 is FYNNEI in the germline V gene. The germline V and J ends were trimmed by 6 bases and 2 bases, with 18 bases remaining between them. The CDR3 covers 16 residues. The CDR3 DNA follows: TGTGCCAGCAGCATTCGGACAGCTCTCCTCACAGATACGCAGTATTTT. It codes for CASSIRTALLTDTQYF.

This clonotype was counted ten times or more. The V and J genes are TRBV24-1 and TRBJ2-5; possible D gene TRBD2, 5 bases. Germline loops: CDR1 KGHDR, CDR2 SFDVKD. V lost 3 bases and J lost 1, with 14 bases in between. The CDR3 extends over 16 amino acids. The DNA for the CDR3 is TGTGCCACCAGTGATGCGAGGACTGTAACCCAAGAGACCCAGTACTTC. Its translation is CATSDARTVTQETQYF.

There are many counts of this clonotype. The chain joins TRBV9 to TRBJ1-6; 8 nucleotides align to TRBD1. CDR1 and CDR2 from the germline V gene are SGDLS and YYNGEE. V was clipped by 3 bases and J by 6 bases; unmatched bases: 2. The CDR3 is 14 residues long. CDR3 loop: CASSATGVNSPLHF. The CDR3, as DNA: TGTGCCAGCAGCGCGACAGGGGTTAATTCACCCCTCCACTTT.

Details on this clonotype: Given a much more abundant clone one base away, this may be a read error. This rearrangement joins TRBV12-3 or TRBV12-4 to TRBJ2-3, with 9 positions matching TRBD1. V was clipped by 6 bases and J by 1 base; unmatched bases: 8. CDR3 length equals 16 residues. The CDR3 nucleotides read TGTGCCAGCAGACCAGGGCGGACAGGGGGCACAGATACGCAGTATTTT. Protein: CASRPGRTGGTDTQYF.

This clonotype occurred many times. V gene TRBV29-1 combines with J gene TRBJ1-1; tentatively, D is TRBD1 (6 bases). The ends were cut back, 6 bases at V and 4 bases at J, with 21 bases in the middle. The CDR3 runs to 15 residues. Germline CDR1 reads SQVTM; CDR2 reads ANQGSEA. The CDR3 DNA sequence: TGCAGCGTACTCCCGTTTGGACAGAAACTCACTGAAGCTTTCTTT. This encodes CSVLPFGQKLTEAFF.

Ten or more counts support this clonotype. V and J are TRBV5-5 and TRBJ2-5, with 7 positions matching TRBD2. Germline V gives CDR1 SGHKS, CDR2 YYEKEE (reference sequence). V lost 6 bases to trimming and J lost 5 bases; unmatched junction nucleotides: 13. This CDR3 has 15 amino acids. CDR3 nucleotides: TGTGCCAGCAACGGGGAGGGGACTTTGTGGGAGACCCAGTACTTC. It translates to CASNGEGTLWETQYF. The full variable domain, in which reference TRBV5-5 and TRBJ2-5 provide the parts outside the CDR3, is DAGVTQSPTHLIKTRGQQVTLRCSPISGHKSVSWYQQVLGQGPQFIFQYYEKEERGRGNFPDRFSARQFPNYSSELNVNALLLGDSALYLCASNGEGTLWETQYFGPGTRLLVL.

This clonotype was observed at least ten times. This rearrangement joins TRBV21-1 to TRBJ1-1; TRBD1 is the table's D call and was not checked against the DNA. TRBV21-1 is labeled a pseudogene. This CDR3 has 15 amino acids. In DNA, the CDR3 is TGTGCCAGCAGCGGCCCGGGACACCGGAACACTGAAGCTTTCTTT. Protein product: CASSGPGHRNTEAFF.

This clonotype was seen at least ten times. This chain links TRBV5-1 with TRBJ2-2, with D perhaps matching TRBD1 (7 bases). CDR3 size: 16 residues. The germline V and J ends were trimmed by 5 bases and 1 base, with 15 bases remaining between them. Germline-derived CDR1 and CDR2 are SGHRS and YFSETQ. The CDR3 region has the DNA TGCGCCAGCAGTGTCCAGGGGGGAAGGAACACCGGGGAGCTGTTTTTT. The encoded protein is CASSVQGGRNTGELFF.

This clonotype was picked up many times. V is TRBV18 and J is TRBJ1-2; D is uncertain. The germline V gene encodes CDR1 KGHSH and CDR2 LQKENI. V was pared by 3 bases and J by 4 bases, with 9 bases between. The CDR3 has 13 amino acids. The CDR3 reads CASSPAEPYGYTF. CDR3 sequence (DNA): TGTGCCAGCTCACCGGCAGAGCCCTATGGCTACACCTTC. Combining the CDR3 with reference TRBV18 and TRBJ1-2 gives the whole variable domain NAGVMQNPRHLVRRRGQEARLRCSPMKGHSHVYWYRQLPEEGLKFMVYLQKENIIDESGMPKERFSAEFPKEGPSILRIQQVVRGDSAAYFCASSPAEPYGYTFGSGTRLTVV.

This clonotype was seen many times. The gene calls are TRBV20-1 and TRBJ2-5; TRBD1 or TRBD2 may be the D gene (5 bases each). V lost 5 bases to trimming and J lost 4 bases, with 11 bases between them. The CDR3 spans 12 residues. Germline V lookup: CDR1 DFQATT, CDR2 SNEGSKA (reference sequence). For the CDR3, the DNA is TGCAGTGCTCGGGGCGAGGTAGAGACCCAGTACTTC. Protein sequence: CSARGEVETQYF.